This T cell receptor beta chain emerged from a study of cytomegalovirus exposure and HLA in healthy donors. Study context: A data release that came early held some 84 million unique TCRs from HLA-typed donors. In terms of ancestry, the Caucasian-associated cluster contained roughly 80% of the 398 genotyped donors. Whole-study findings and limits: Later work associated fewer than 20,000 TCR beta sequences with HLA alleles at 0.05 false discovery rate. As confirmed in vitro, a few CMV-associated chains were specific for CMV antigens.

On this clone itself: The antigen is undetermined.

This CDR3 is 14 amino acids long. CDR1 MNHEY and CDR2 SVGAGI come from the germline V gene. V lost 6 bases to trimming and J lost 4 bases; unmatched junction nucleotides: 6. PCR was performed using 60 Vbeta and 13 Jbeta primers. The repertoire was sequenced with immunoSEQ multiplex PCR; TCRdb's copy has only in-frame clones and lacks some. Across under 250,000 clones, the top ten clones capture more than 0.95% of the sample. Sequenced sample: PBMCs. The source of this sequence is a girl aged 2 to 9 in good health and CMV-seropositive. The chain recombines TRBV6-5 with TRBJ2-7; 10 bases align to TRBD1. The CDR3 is CASRQTGGKYEQYF. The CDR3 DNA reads TGTGCCAGCAGACAGACAGGGGGCAAATACGAGCAGTACTTC.